The 22 T cell receptor beta chains presented below share a single source sample, sequenced in a study of cytomegalovirus exposure and HLA in healthy donors (TCRdb year 2017). Libraries were constructed by the immunoSEQ multiplex PCR assay. For the multiplex PCR, a mixture combining 60 forward primers for TCR Vbeta segments and 13 reverse primers for TCR Jbeta segments was used. As stored in TCRdb, this immuneACCESS dataset retains in-frame rearrangements with V and J assigned. A fraction of the clones does not appear; measured against another copy, unresolved V genes explain less than half of the discrepancy, and the remainder lacks a known reason. This sample lists some 200,000 clones; about two thirds were detected once. 2.6% of the sample is held by the ten biggest clonotypes. Sequenced input: PBMCs. These TCRs come from a middle-aged man in good health and CMV-seropositive.

This chain links TRBV25-1 with TRBJ1-2; D not certain. The CDR3 consists of 15 residues. Germline CDR1 MGHDK, CDR2 SYGVNS. Trimming took off 3 bases at V and 3 bases at J, with 14 bases between the two ends. The CDR3 DNA reads as TGTGCCAGCAGTGACGATTCGATGGCCCACTATGGCTACACCTTC. As protein: CASSDDSMAHYGYTF.

The rearrangement joins TRBV2 to TRBJ1-5; D unclear. The CDR3 is made up of 15 amino acids. Deletions cut 0 bases from V and 1 base from J, with 7 bases between. Per germline, CDR1 SNHLY and CDR2 FYNNEI. For the CDR3, the DNA is TGTGCCAGCAGTGAAGCTGGAGAGAGCAATCAGCCCCAGCATTTT. It is translated as CASSEAGESNQPQHF.

This clone was seen just once. V usage is TRBV15 and J usage is TRBJ2-3; 11 positions match TRBD1. CDR3 length: 15 amino acids. J was trimmed by 6 bases and V by 5 bases; bases with no gene match: 7. In germline, CDR1 is LNHNV, CDR2 YYDKDF (reference sequence). The CDR3 here is CATSGGQGAFDTQYF. DNA of the CDR3: TGTGCCACCAGCGGCGGACAGGGGGCGTTTGATACGCAGTATTTT.

The chain couples TRBV7-9 to TRBJ2-7; D is undetermined. Trimming took 4 bases from V and 0 from J, leaving 13 bases between them. The germline gives CDR1 SEHNR, CDR2 FQNEAQ (reference sequence). This CDR3 region has 15 residues. For the CDR3, the DNA is TGTGCCAGCAGCTCTGCTAGGCAGAGCTCCTACGAGCAGTACTTC. This sequence encodes CASSSARQSSYEQYF.

The genes are TRBV7-6 and TRBJ2-7; TRBD2 matches 8 bases. Germline V gene data show CDR1 as SGHVS and CDR2 as FNYEAQ. J lost 10 bases, V lost 6 bases, and 14 bases had no gene match. The CDR3 is made up of 14 amino acids. The CDR3 sequence: CASRSGRGPGPQYF. CDR3 DNA sequence: TGTGCCAGCAGATCCGGGAGGGGTCCAGGGCCCCAGTACTTC.

The CDR3 nucleotides are TGCGCCAGCAGACAGGGGGTCTATAGCAATCAGCCCCAGCATTTT. Translation gives CASRQGVYSNQPQHF. V gene TRBV4-1 combines with J gene TRBJ1-5; 8 bases line up with TRBD1. Per the germline V gene, CDR1 is MGHRA and CDR2 is YSYEKL. Trimming cost V 6 bases and J 0 bases; bases outside gene matches: 4. This CDR3 contains 15 residues.

The count of this clone is one. V gene TRBV19 combines with J gene TRBJ2-3; the D is unclear. V lost 0 bases, J lost 4 bases, and 5 bases lay in between. Germline CDR1 is LNHDA and CDR2 is SQIVND (reference sequence). CDR3 length: 13 amino acids. CDR3 nucleotide sequence: TGTGCCAGTAGTATAGATCGGTCAGATACGCAGTATTTT. This encodes CASSIDRSDTQYF.

CDR3 residues: CASSYSGQGNTEAFF. The CDR3 DNA follows: TGTGCCAGCAGTTACTCGGGCCAAGGGAACACTGAAGCTTTCTTT. J is TRBJ1-1 and V is TRBV6-5; D uncertain. V lost 0 bases, J lost 1 base, and 9 bases lay in between. CDR3 size: 15 residues. Germline CDR1 reads MNHEY; CDR2 reads SVGAGI.

This clone turned up a few times. In DNA form, the CDR3 reads TGTGCCAGCAGCGCTCTCCCTCAGGGGGGCACAGATACGCAGTATTTT. Translated, it gives CASSALPQGGTDTQYF. This chain joins TRBV9 and TRBJ2-3, with TRBD1 identical over 7 bases. The CDR3 has 16 amino acids. Germline V gives CDR1 SGDLS, CDR2 YYNGEE. Trimming removed 3 bases from V and 1 base from J; junction bases left unmatched: 8.

The gene calls are TRBV27 and TRBJ2-7; maybe TRBD1 (5 bases). Germline V lookup: CDR1 MNHEY, CDR2 SMNVEV (reference sequence). V was cut by 6 bases and J by 5 bases, with 14 bases left in between. This CDR3 is built from 13 residues. The CDR3 DNA reads TGTGCCAGCAGGAGCAGGGAAAGGCACGAGCAGTACTTC. Its translation: CASRSRERHEQYF.

V is TRBV5-1 and J is TRBJ2-1, with D maybe TRBD2 (6 bases). V lost 2 bases and J lost 5, with 8 bases in between. The CDR3 loop spans 13 amino acids. CDR1 SGHRS and CDR2 YFSETQ come from the germline V gene. The DNA of the CDR3 is TGCGCCAGCAGCTTTCAGCGGGACAATGAGCAGTTCTTC. This codes for CASSFQRDNEQFF.

The chain is built from TRBV7-9 and TRBJ1-2; a weak D match, TRBD1 (6 bases). CDR3 size: 13 residues. V lost 5 bases, J lost 4 bases, and 11 bases lay in between. Germline-derived CDR1 and CDR2 are SEHNR and FQNEAQ (reference sequence). CDR3: CASSPGQPYGYTF. CDR3 coding DNA: TGTGCCAGCAGCCCCGGACAGCCCTATGGCTACACCTTC.

The chain employs TRBV28 and TRBJ1-3, with 11 nucleotides matching TRBD1. Germline V gene lookup returns CDR1 MDHEN and CDR2 SYDVKM. The CDR3 has 16 residues. After removal of 4 bases from V and 2 bases from J, the junction contained 4 bases not matched to a gene. In DNA, the CDR3 is TGTGCCAGCAGTTCCATGGACAGGGGGCCTGGAAACACCATATATTTT. Translation: CASSSMDRGPGNTIYF.

The J gene is TRBJ2-2, the V gene TRBV15, with TRBD1 matching 7 bases. The CDR3 length is 15 residues. Germline values: CDR1 LNHNV, CDR2 YYDKDF (reference sequence). The ends lost 8 bases at V and 2 bases at J; junction bases unmatched: 8. CDR3 coding DNA: TGTGCCACCCGCGGTTACAGGGGTAACACCGGGGAGCTGTTTTTT. This translates into CATRGYRGNTGELFF.

J is TRBJ1-2 and V is TRBV27; TRBD1 matches 12 bases. The junction had 9 bases not matched to a gene; V was cut back by 3 bases and J by 4 bases. The CDR3 covers 17 residues. Germline CDR1 reads MNHEY; CDR2 reads SMNVEV (reference sequence). CDR3 coding DNA: TGTGCCAGCAGTTTGTCCCGGGACAGGGGGCGTAGCTATGGCTACACCTTC. Translated, it gives CASSLSRDRGRSYGYTF.

The chain employs TRBV19 and TRBJ2-3; 10 nucleotides match TRBD2. CDR3 length: 16 residues. V trimming: 6 bases; J trimming: 0 bases; junction bases outside the gene matches: 6. CDR1 is LNHDA and CDR2 is SQIVND in the germline V gene (reference sequence). CDR3 in amino acids: CASSLLAGPSTDTQYF. CDR3 in DNA: TGTGCCAGTAGCCTACTAGCGGGGCCTAGCACAGATACGCAGTATTTT.

This rearrangement joins TRBV5-1 to TRBJ2-3, with 9 nucleotides matching TRBD2. The V gene end was trimmed by 6 bases and the J gene end by 0 bases; junction bases not matched to a gene: 5. CDR3 length: 15 amino acids. CDR1 is SGHRS and CDR2 is YFSETQ in the germline V gene. In DNA, the CDR3 is TGCGCCAGCAAGCTAGCGGGGTCGAGCACAGATACGCAGTATTTT. Translating it yields CASKLAGSSTDTQYF.

The chain has TRBV7-3 and TRBJ2-2; TRBD2 agrees at 7 bases. The ends lost 1 base at V and 4 bases at J; junction bases unmatched: 3. Germline V gene lookup returns CDR1 SGHTA and CDR2 FQGTGA. The CDR3 runs 15 residues. The CDR3: CASSLNGGITGELFF. The DNA of the CDR3 is TGTGCCAGCAGCTTAAACGGGGGGATCACCGGGGAGCTGTTTTTT. The full variable domain, with the rest looked up from reference TRBV7-3 and TRBJ2-2, is GAGVSQTPSNKVTEKGKYVELRCDPISGHTALYWYRQSLGQGPEFLIYFQGTGAADDSGLPNDRFFAVRPEGSVSTLKIQRTERGDSAVYLCASSLNGGITGELFFGEGSRLTVL.

The V and J genes are TRBV27 and TRBJ1-2, with 7 bases identical to TRBD1. The CDR3 totals 15 residues. Germline V CDR1 and CDR2: MNHEY, SMNVEV (reference sequence). Unmatched junction bases numbered 10, after V lost 5 bases and J lost 4 bases. CDR3 sequence (DNA): TGTGCCAGCAGTCCGTCACAGGGGAGCGGCTATGGCTACACCTTC. Amino acid sequence: CASSPSQGSGYGYTF.

The chain recombines TRBV7-2 with TRBJ1-1; D ambiguous. The CDR3 is 13 residues long. Germline assignment: CDR1 SGHTA and CDR2 FQGNSA. The V and J ends lost 2 bases and 8 bases respectively, with 12 bases between them. Written as DNA, the CDR3 is TGTGCCAGCAGCTTAAGGGAACGGAGGGAAGCTTTCTTT. Its protein is CASSLRERREAFF. The full variable domain, completed using reference TRBV7-2 and TRBJ1-1, is GAGVSQSPSNKVTEKGKDVELRCDPISGHTALYWYRQSLGQGLEFLIYFQGNSAPDKSGLPSDRFSAERTGGSVSTLTIQRTQQEDSAVYLCASSLRERREAFFGQGTRLTVV.

In its sample, this clone was seen once. V usage is TRBV4-2 and J usage is TRBJ1-2; TRBD1 aligns across 8 bases. V dropped 2 bases and J dropped 2; count of bases not matched to a gene: 7. Germline V gene data show CDR1 as LGHNA and CDR2 as YNFKEQ. The CDR3 has 16 residues. This chain's CDR3 is CASSQTLDRANYGYTF. The DNA for the CDR3 is TGTGCCAGCAGCCAAACCTTGGACAGGGCAAACTATGGCTACACCTTC.

The chain links TRBV7-9 to TRBJ2-1; a weak D match, TRBD1 (7 bases). The V gene's germline CDR1 is SEHNR and CDR2 FQNEAQ (reference sequence). V shed 7 bases and J shed 0 bases, with 22 bases lying between them. This CDR3 has 18 amino acids. The CDR3 loop is CASTNTPQGRYSYNEQFF. CDR3 nucleotide sequence: TGTGCCAGCACTAATACCCCACAGGGGAGGTACTCCTACAATGAGCAGTTCTTC. Full variable domain (missing parts from reference TRBV7-9 and TRBJ2-1): DTGVSQNPRHKITKRGQNVTFRCDPISEHNRLYWYRQTLGQGPEFLTYFQNEAQLEKSRLLSDRFSAERPKGSFSTLEIQRTEQGDSAMYLCASTNTPQGRYSYNEQFFGPGTRLTVL.